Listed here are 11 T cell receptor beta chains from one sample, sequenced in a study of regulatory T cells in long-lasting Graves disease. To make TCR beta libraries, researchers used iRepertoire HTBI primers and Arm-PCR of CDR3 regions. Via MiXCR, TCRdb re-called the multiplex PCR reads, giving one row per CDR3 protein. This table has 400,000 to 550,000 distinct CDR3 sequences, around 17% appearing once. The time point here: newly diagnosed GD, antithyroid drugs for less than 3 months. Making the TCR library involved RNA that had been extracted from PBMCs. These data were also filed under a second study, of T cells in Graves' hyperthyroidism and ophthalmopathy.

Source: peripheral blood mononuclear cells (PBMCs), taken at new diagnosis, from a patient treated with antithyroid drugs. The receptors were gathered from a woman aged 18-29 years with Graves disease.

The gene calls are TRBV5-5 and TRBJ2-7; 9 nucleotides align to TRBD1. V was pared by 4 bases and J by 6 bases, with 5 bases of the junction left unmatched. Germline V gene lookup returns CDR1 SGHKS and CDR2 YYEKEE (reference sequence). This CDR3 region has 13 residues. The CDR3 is CASSRDRDAEQYF. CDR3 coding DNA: TGTGCCAGCAGCCGGGACAGGGATGCCGAGCAGTACTTC.

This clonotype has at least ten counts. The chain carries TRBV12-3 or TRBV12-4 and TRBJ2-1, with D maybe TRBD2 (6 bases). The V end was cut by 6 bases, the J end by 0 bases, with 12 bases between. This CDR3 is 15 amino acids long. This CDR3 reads CASSHYGSSYNEQFF. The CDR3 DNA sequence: TGTGCCAGCAGCCATTACGGGAGCTCCTACAATGAGCAGTTCTTC.

CDR3 nucleotide sequence: TGTGCCAGCAGTGATAACTTAGGGTGGTACTTC. Translated: CASSDNLGWYF. V gene TRBV28 combines with J gene TRBJ2-7; D gene ambiguous. The length of the CDR3 is 11 residues. Germline CDR1 reads MDHEN; CDR2 reads SYDVKM. The germline V and J ends were trimmed by 5 bases and 12 bases, with 14 bases remaining between them.

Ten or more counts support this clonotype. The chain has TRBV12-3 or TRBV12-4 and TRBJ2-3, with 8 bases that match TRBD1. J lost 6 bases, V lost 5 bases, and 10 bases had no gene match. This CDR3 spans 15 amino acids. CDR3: CASSMPTGVGDTQYF. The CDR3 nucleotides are TGTGCCAGCAGTATGCCGACAGGGGTTGGGGATACGCAGTATTTT.

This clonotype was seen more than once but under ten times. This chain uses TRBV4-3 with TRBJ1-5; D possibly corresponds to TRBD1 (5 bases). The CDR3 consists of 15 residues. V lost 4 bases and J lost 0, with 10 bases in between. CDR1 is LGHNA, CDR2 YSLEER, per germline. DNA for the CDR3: TGCGCCAGCAGCCCGACAGTCCTTAGCAATCAGCCCCAGCATTTT. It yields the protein CASSPTVLSNQPQHF.

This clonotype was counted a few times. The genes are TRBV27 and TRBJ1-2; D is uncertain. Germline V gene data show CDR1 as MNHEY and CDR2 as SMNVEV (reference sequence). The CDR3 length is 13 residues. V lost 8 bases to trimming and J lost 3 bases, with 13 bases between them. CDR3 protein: CASGRGPDYGYTF. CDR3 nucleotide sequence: TGTGCCAGCGGTCGTGGACCTGACTATGGCTACACCTTC.

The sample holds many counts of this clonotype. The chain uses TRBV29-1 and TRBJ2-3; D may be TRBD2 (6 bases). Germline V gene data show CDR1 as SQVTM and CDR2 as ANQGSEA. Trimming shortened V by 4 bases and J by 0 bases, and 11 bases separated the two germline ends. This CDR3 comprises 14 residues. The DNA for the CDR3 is TGCAGCGTTGCCCGCGGGACTAGCACAGATACGCAGTATTTT. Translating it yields CSVARGTSTDTQYF.

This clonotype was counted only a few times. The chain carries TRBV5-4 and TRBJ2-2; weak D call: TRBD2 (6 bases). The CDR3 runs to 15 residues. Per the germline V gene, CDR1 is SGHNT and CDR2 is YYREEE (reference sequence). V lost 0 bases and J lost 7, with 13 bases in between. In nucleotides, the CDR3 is TGTGCCAGCAGCTTGGGGGGGGAGAAGAACGGGGAGCTGTTTTTT. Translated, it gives CASSLGGEKNGELFF.

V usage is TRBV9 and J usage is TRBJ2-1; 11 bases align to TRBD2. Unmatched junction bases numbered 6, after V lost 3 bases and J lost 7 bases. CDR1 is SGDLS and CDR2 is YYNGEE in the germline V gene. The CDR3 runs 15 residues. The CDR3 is CASSAGLAVGNEQFF. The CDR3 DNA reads TGTGCCAGCAGCGCGGGACTAGCGGTCGGAAATGAGCAGTTCTTC. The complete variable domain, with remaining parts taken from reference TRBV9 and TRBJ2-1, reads DSGVTQTPKHLITATGQRVTLRCSPRSGDLSVYWYQQSLDQGLQFLIQYYNGEERAKGNILERFSAQQFPDLHSELNLSSLELGDSALYFCASSAGLAVGNEQFFGPGTRLTVL.

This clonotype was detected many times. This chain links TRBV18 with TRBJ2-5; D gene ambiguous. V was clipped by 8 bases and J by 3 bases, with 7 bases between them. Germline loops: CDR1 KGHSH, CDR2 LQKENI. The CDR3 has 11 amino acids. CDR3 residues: CASSQKETQYF. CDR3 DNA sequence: TGTGCCAGCAGCCAAAAAGAGACCCAGTACTTC.

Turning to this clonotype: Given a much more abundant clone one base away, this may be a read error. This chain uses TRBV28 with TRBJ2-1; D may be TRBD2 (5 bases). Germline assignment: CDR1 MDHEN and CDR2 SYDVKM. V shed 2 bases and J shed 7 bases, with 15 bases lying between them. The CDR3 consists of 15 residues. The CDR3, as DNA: TGTGCCAGCAGTTTAGAATCGAGGGTAAAGAATGAGCAGTTCTTC. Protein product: CASSLESRVKNEQFF.